Listed here are 19 T cell receptor beta chains from one sample, sequenced in a study of blood T cell repertoires in COVID-19. Clones were read by immunoSEQ multiplex PCR, and TCRdb kept only the in-frame ones, dropping some. Of roughly 230,000 clones in the sample, roughly 84% are singletons; the top ten hold 4.4%. The source material was peripheral blood. The receptors stem from a man aged 50-59 years with active or convalescent COVID-19.

V gene TRBV7-3 combines with J gene TRBJ2-1; no clear D. This CDR3 has 13 amino acids. CDR1 and CDR2 from the germline V gene are SGHTA and FQGTGA. V was pared by 5 bases and J by 0 bases, with 5 bases between. CDR3 sequence: CASSDSSYNEQFF. The CDR3 nucleotides are TGTGCCAGCAGCGATAGCTCCTACAATGAGCAGTTCTTC.

The gene calls are TRBV7-3 and TRBJ2-1; 7 bases match TRBD2. CDR3 length: 14 amino acids. J was trimmed by 7 bases and V by 1 base; bases with no gene match: 4. CDR1 and CDR2 (germline): SGHTA, FQGTGA. The CDR3 spells CASSLIAGVNEQFF. The CDR3 DNA follows: TGTGCCAGCAGCTTAATTGCGGGGGTAAATGAGCAGTTCTTC.

This chain links TRBV18 with TRBJ1-1; D is perhaps TRBD1 (6 bases). V lost 6 bases and J 7 bases, leaving 9 bases between the germline ends. Per germline, CDR1 KGHSH and CDR2 LQKENI. CDR3 size: 11 residues. Here the CDR3 DNA reads TGTGCCAGCTCTCAGGACAGTGAAGCTTTCTTT. It encodes CASSQDSEAFF.

V and J are TRBV27 and TRBJ1-5; TRBD1 aligns across 7 bases. The trim removed 6 bases at V and 5 bases at J, leaving 10 bases unmatched. The CDR3 totals 15 residues. Germline V gene lookup returns CDR1 MNHEY and CDR2 SMNVEV (reference sequence). For the CDR3, the DNA is TGTGCCAGCAGGTCTCAAGACAGGGTTGATCAGCCCCAGCATTTT. Its protein product is CASRSQDRVDQPQHF.

The chain has TRBV7-2 and TRBJ2-1, with D tentatively TRBD2 (5 bases). Germline V CDR1 and CDR2: SGHTA, FQGNSA. V lost 5 bases, J lost 7 bases, and 15 bases lay in between. The CDR3 sequence is 14 residues long. In nucleotides, the CDR3 is TGTGCCAGCAGCCCCATGGCAGCGGCTAATGAGCAGTTCTTC. It translates to CASSPMAAANEQFF.

The genes are TRBV7-6 and TRBJ2-5; 12 bases line up with TRBD1. The CDR3 extends over 15 amino acids. Germline V gene data show CDR1 as SGHVS and CDR2 as FNYEAQ. Unmatched junction bases numbered 6, after V lost 5 bases and J lost 5 bases. For the CDR3, the DNA is TGTGCCAGCAGCCCCGGGACAGGGGGCGGGGAGACCCAGTACTTC. Translated, it gives CASSPGTGGGETQYF.

The V and J genes are TRBV30 and TRBJ2-1; 8 nucleotides align to TRBD2. The length of the CDR3 is 14 residues. CDR1 and CDR2 (germline): GTSNPN, SVGIG (reference sequence). V shed 3 bases, J shed 7 bases, and the junction held 8 bases outside the gene matches. In DNA, the CDR3 is TGTGCCTGGAGCCCCGGGCGGGGGGCGAATGAGCAGTTCTTC. Amino acids: CAWSPGRGANEQFF. The full variable domain, with the rest looked up from reference TRBV30 and TRBJ2-1, is SQTIHQWPATLVQPVGSPLSLECTVEGTSNPNLYWYRQAAGRGLQLLFYSVGIGQISSEVPQNLSASRPQDRQFILSSKKLLLSDSGFYLCAWSPGRGANEQFFGPGTRLTVL.

The genes are TRBV29-1 and TRBJ2-2; D gene uncertain. Germline-derived CDR1 and CDR2 are SQVTM and ANQGSEA. Trimming left V 4 bases short and J 0 bases short, with 6 bases between. This CDR3 spans 13 amino acids. Here the CDR3 DNA reads TGCAGCGTTGTACTCGCGAACACCGGGGAGCTGTTTTTT. Protein sequence: CSVVLANTGELFF.

V gene TRBV9 combines with J gene TRBJ1-5, with TRBD1 matching over 7 bases. Trimming removed 4 bases from V and 5 bases from J; junction bases left unmatched: 9. The CDR3 has 15 residues. CDR1 and CDR2 from the germline V gene are SGDLS and YYNGEE. In nucleotides, the CDR3 is TGTGCCAGCAGCCCCTCGGGGACAGCAGATCAGCCCCAGCATTTT. It encodes CASSPSGTADQPQHF.

The V gene is TRBV7-2, the J gene TRBJ2-5, with D maybe TRBD1 (6 bases). The germline V gene encodes CDR1 SGHTA and CDR2 FQGNSA. The V end was cut by 2 bases, the J end by 5 bases, with 9 bases between. The CDR3 is 13 residues long. The CDR3 sequence is CASSLMGAETQYF. CDR3 DNA: TGTGCCAGCAGCTTAATGGGGGCCGAGACCCAGTACTTC.

This clone was observed once. The rearrangement links TRBV5-6 to TRBJ2-3; 8 bases map to TRBD2. Germline CDR1 reads SGHDT; CDR2 reads YYEEEE. V dropped 1 base and J dropped 2; count of bases not matched to a gene: 3. The CDR3 length is 15 residues. CDR3 DNA sequence: TGTGCCAGCAGCTTGAGGCGGGGGGCCACAGATACGCAGTATTTT. Translating gives CASSLRRGATDTQYF.

V is TRBV11-3 and J is TRBJ2-7; 7 bases line up with TRBD2. Per the germline V gene, CDR1 is SGHNT and CDR2 is YENEEA. J was trimmed by 0 bases and V by 0 bases; bases with no gene match: 2. The CDR3 length is 15 residues. CDR3 coding DNA: TGTGCCAGCAGCTTAGAGGCGGGAGACTCCTACGAGCAGTACTTC. Translation: CASSLEAGDSYEQYF.

The V gene is TRBV18, the J gene TRBJ2-5; 10 bases agree with TRBD2. V was clipped by 4 bases and J by 2 bases; unmatched bases: 1. The CDR3 spans 14 residues. Looked up from germline, CDR1 is KGHSH and CDR2 is LQKENI. The CDR3 region is CASSRAGGQETQYF. The CDR3 coding sequence is TGTGCCAGCTCACGAGCGGGGGGGCAAGAGACCCAGTACTTC.

This clone was seen a few times. The chain uses TRBV3-1 (or the pseudogene TRBV3-2) and TRBJ1-1; 11 positions agree with TRBD1. V was clipped by 4 bases and J by 4 bases; unmatched bases: 2. The V gene's germline CDR1 is LGHDT and CDR2 YNNKEL (reference sequence). The CDR3 is made up of 14 amino acids. CDR3: CASSPGTGGTEAFF. The CDR3 DNA reads TGTGCCAGCAGCCCAGGGACAGGGGGCACTGAAGCTTTCTTT.

The J gene is TRBJ1-2, the V gene TRBV6-1; D gene uncertain. Germline loops: CDR1 MNHNS, CDR2 SASEGT. The CDR3 extends over 14 amino acids. Between the trimmed V and J ends, which lost 3 bases and 6 bases, there was a span of 14 bases. CDR3 nucleotide sequence: TGTGCCAGCAGTGAGCGAGGGATAATTGATGGCTACACCTTC. Its translation: CASSERGIIDGYTF.

J is TRBJ2-7 and V is TRBV7-6; 7 bases are shared with TRBD1. CDR3 length: 15 residues. V gave up 5 bases and J gave up 2 bases; unmatched junction bases: 9. The V gene's germline CDR1 is SGHVS and CDR2 FNYEAQ. The CDR3 spells CASSPATGKAYEQYF. The CDR3 region has the DNA TGTGCCAGCAGCCCCGCGACAGGGAAGGCCTACGAGCAGTACTTC.

This clone occurred a few times. The genes are TRBV19 and TRBJ1-2; D perhaps matches TRBD1 (5 bases). Trimming left V 10 bases short and J 0 bases short, with 12 bases between. The CDR3 totals 13 residues. Germline lookup yields CDR1 LNHDA and CDR2 SQIVND (reference sequence). CDR3 DNA sequence: TGTGCCACCCGACAGTTAGCTAACTATGGCTACACCTTC. It is translated as CATRQLANYGYTF.

The V call is TRBV3-1 (or the pseudogene TRBV3-2), the J call TRBJ2-1; 8 nucleotides line up with TRBD2. The germline V gene has CDR1 LGHDT and CDR2 YNNKEL (reference sequence). V lost 3 bases to trimming and J lost 5 bases; unmatched junction nucleotides: 6. The CDR3 runs to 15 residues. CDR3 bases: TGTGCCAGCAGCCATCACCCGGGACTAGACAATGAGCAGTTCTTC. Translated, it gives CASSHHPGLDNEQFF.

The CDR3 sequence is CASRKDPSSYNEQFF. DNA for the CDR3: TGTGCCAGCAGGAAAGACCCTAGCTCCTACAATGAGCAGTTCTTC. The rearrangement links TRBV28 to TRBJ2-1, with D hard to call. CDR1 and CDR2 (germline): MDHEN, SYDVKM. With 6 bases removed from V and 0 bases from J, the gap between germline ends came to 12 bases. CDR3 length equals 15 residues.